The 3 T cell receptor beta chains listed next were all sequenced from one sample in a study. TRBV12-4/TRBJ1-2 clonotypes were amplified with adaptor-ligated barcode primers. MiXCR, applied by TCRdb to the multiplex PCR reads, yields one record per CDR3 protein. The table records a few thousand distinct CDR3 sequences, about 18% of them present only once. Cells sorted as Tregs were CD4+, CD25+ and CD127-/low. Sample: Tregs sorted from blood. These receptors all come from a female donor with breast cancer.

Details on this clonotype: The CDR3 ends on some other residue instead of the conserved phenylalanine or tryptophan, so this is likely a read error. The V gene is TRBV12-3 or TRBV12-4, the J gene TRBJ1-2, with D unclear. This CDR3 has 13 residues. The CDR3 loop reads CASSLGVNYGYTL. CDR3 sequence (DNA): TGTGCCAGCAGCTTAGGAGTTAACTATGGCTACACCCTC.

In its sample, this clonotype is medium-sized (0.01 to 0.1%). V is TRBV12-3 or TRBV12-4 and J is TRBJ1-2, with D possibly matching TRBD1 (5 bases). The ends were cut back, 4 bases at V and 4 bases at J, with 10 bases in the middle. The CDR3 has 13 amino acids. CDR3 amino acids: CASSSGHSYGYTF. The DNA of the CDR3 is TGTGCCAGCAGTTCCGGACACAGCTATGGCTACACCTTC.

In the case of this clonotype: Its ends do not fully match the called genes, so a read error is possible. V and J are TRBV12-3 or TRBV12-4 and TRBJ1-2, with D hard to call. The CDR3 consists of 15 residues. Written as DNA, the CDR3 is TGTGCCAGCAGGGTAGTGGGCACTCTTAACCATGGCTACACCTTC. It is translated as CASRVVGTLNHGYTF.